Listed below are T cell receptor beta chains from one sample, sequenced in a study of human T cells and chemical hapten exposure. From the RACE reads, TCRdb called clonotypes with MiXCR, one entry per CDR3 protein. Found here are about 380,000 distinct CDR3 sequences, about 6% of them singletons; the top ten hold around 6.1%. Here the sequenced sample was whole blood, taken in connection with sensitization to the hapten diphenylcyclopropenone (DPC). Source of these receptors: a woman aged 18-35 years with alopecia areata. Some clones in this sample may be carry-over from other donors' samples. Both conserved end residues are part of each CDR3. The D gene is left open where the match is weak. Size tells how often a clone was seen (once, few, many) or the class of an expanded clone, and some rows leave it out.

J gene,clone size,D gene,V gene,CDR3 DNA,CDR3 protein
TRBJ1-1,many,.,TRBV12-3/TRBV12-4,TGTGCCAGCAGTTTAGTGGGGACGGACATGAACACTGAAGCTTTCTTT,CASSLVGTDMNTEAFF
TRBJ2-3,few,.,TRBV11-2,TGTGCCAGCAGCGTACAGTTCACAGATACGCAGTATTTT,CASSVQFTDTQYF
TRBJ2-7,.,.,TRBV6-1,TGTGCCAGCAGTGAAAACGAAGTCGACGAGCAGTACTTC,CASSENEVDEQYF
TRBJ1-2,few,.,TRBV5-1,TGCGCCAGCAGCTTGGTATCTAGCTATGGCTACACCTTC,CASSLVSSYGYTF
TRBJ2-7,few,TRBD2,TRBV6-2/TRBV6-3,TGTGCCAGCAGTTACTCGAGCGGGAACTCCTACGAGCAGTACTTC,CASSYSSGNSYEQYF
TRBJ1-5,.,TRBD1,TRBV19,TGTGCCAGTGGGACAGGTTTACAGCCCCAGCATTTT,CASGTGLQPQHF
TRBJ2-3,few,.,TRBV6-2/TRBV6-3,TGTGCCAGCAGTCCGACCGGGCCGAATACGCAGTATTTT,CASSPTGPNTQYF
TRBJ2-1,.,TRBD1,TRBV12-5,TGTGCTAGTGGTCGACAGGGAATCGAATATGAGCAGTTCTTC,CASGRQGIEYEQFF
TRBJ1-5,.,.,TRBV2,TGTGCCAGCAGTGCAATATTTAGCAATCAGCCCCAGCATTTT,CASSAIFSNQPQHF
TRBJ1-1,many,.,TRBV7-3,TGTGCCAGCAGCCCCGCGGGTGACGGCGGGGGAAACACTGAAGCTTTCTTT,CASSPAGDGGGNTEAFF
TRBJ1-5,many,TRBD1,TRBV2,TGTGCCAGCAGACCTGGACAGGGACCCAGTCAGCCCCAGCATTTT,CASRPGQGPSQPQHF
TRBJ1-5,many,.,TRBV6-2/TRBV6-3,TGTGCCAGCAGTTACTCGATAGCAGGGCTTTCCAATCAGCCCCAGCATTTT,CASSYSIAGLSNQPQHF
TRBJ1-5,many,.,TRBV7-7,TGTGCTAGCAGCTTAGATCTGACTCAGCCCCAGCATTTT,CASSLDLTQPQHF
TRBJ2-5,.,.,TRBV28,TGTGCCAGCAGTTTCTTCGCGGGTTTAAAGACCCAGTACTTC,CASSFFAGLKTQYF
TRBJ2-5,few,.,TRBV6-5,TGTGCCAGCAGTGAAGCAGGGGTTCGAGAGACCCAGTACTTC,CASSEAGVRETQYF
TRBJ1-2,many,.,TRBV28,TGTGCCAGCAGTTTCCAGGGAACCTATGGCTACACCTTC,CASSFQGTYGYTF
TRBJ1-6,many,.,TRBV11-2,TGTGCCAGCAGCACGGCCGGGACGCTCAGTTCACCCCTCCACTTT,CASSTAGTLSSPLHF
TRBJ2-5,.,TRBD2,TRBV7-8,TGTGCCAGCAGCATATTCCCCTCGGGACTAGCGGAACAAGAGACCCAGTACTTC,CASSIFPSGLAEQETQYF
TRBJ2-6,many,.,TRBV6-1,TGTGCCAGCGAGGAACAGCCTGGGGCCAACGTCCTGACTTTC,CASEEQPGANVLTF
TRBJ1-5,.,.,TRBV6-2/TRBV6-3,TGTGCCAGCAGTTCCTGGGGCCAGGTAAGCAATCAGCCCCAGCATTTT,CASSSWGQVSNQPQHF
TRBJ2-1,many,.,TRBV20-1,TGCAGTGCTAGAGATTCCGACCGCTCCTACAATGAGCAGTTCTTC,CSARDSDRSYNEQFF
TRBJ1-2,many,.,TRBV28,TGTGCCAGCAGTTTCGTCGAGGGGGGGCACTATGGCTACACCTTC,CASSFVEGGHYGYTF
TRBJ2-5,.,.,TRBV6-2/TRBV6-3,TGTGCCAGCAGTCTCGTACTAGGGAGTTGGGAGACCCAGTACTTC,CASSLVLGSWETQYF
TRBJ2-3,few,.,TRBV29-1,TGCAGCGTGGCCCGGGGACTTATCGCAGATACGCAGTATTTT,CSVARGLIADTQYF
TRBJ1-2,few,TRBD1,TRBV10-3,TGTGCCATCAGCGGACAGGAGCAATATGGCTACACCTTC,CAISGQEQYGYTF
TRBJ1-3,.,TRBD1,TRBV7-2,TGTGCCAGCAGCTTATCGACAGGGATGGCTGGAAACACCATATATTTT,CASSLSTGMAGNTIYF
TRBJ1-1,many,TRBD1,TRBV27,TGTGCCAGCAGCCGCGACAGGGTACAAACGGCGTCTACTGAAGCTTTCTTT,CASSRDRVQTASTEAFF
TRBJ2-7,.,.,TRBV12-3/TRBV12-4,TGTGCCAGCAGTCCCTTAATGTCCGAGCAGTACTTC,CASSPLMSEQYF
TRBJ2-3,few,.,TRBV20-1,TGCAGTGGCGAAATAGCAGATACGCAGTATTTT,CSGEIADTQYF
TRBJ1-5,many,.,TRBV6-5,TGTGCCAGCAGTTACGATGTGGGAAGCGGGCAGCCCCAGCATTTT,CASSYDVGSGQPQHF
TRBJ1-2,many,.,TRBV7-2,TGTGCCAGCAGCTTAGTCTCCGGGGGCGATGGCTACACCTTC,CASSLVSGGDGYTF
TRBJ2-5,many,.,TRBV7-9,TGTGCCGGATCCGGGACCGGAGAGACCCAGTACTTC,CAGSGTGETQYF
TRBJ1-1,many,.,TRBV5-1,TGCGCCAGCAGCTTGGTAATGGCTGGGGGCACTGAAGCTTTCTTT,CASSLVMAGGTEAFF
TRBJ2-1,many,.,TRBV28,TGTGCCAGCAGTTTGGGGGCAGCGCCTTATTACTACAATGAGCAGTTCTTC,CASSLGAAPYYYNEQFF
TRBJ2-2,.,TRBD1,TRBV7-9,TGTGCCAGCAGCTTACCGCCTGGGCAGGGGGCAAACACCGGGGAGCTGTTTTTT,CASSLPPGQGANTGELFF
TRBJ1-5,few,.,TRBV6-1,TGTGCCAGCAGTGAGGGGGGGGCGATCTATAGCAATCAGCCCCAGCATTTT,CASSEGGAIYSNQPQHF
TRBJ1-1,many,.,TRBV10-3,TGTGCCATCAGCTCCTCCACGGGTCTTAACACTGAAGCTTTCTTT,CAISSSTGLNTEAFF
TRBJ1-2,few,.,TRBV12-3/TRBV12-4,TGTGCCAGCAGCCGGGACCAAAACGTTGGCTACACCTTC,CASSRDQNVGYTF
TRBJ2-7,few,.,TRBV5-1,TGCGCCAGCAGCCTGTCAGGGGTAAAGGGCTACGAGCAGTACTTC,CASSLSGVKGYEQYF
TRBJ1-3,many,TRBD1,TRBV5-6,TGTGCCAGCAGCTGGCGACAGGGCTCTGGAAACACCATATATTTT,CASSWRQGSGNTIYF
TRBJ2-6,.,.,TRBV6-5,TGTGCCAGCAGCTCAGGGGGGCTGGGGGCCAACGTCCTGACTTTC,CASSSGGLGANVLTF
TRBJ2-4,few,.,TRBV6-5,TGTGCCAGCAGTTCCGGGTACTTGGGAAACATTCAGTACTTC,CASSSGYLGNIQYF
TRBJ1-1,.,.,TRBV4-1,TGCGCCAGCAGCCAAGTCGAGCTAGGGGCATATACTCCCGGTTTCTTT,CASSQVELGAYTPGFF
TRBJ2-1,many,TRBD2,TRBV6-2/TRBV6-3,TGTGCCAGCAGGCGTGATGGCGGGGGATCGAGGGAGCAGTTCTTC,CASRRDGGGSREQFF
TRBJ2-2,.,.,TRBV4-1,TGCGCCAGCAGCCAAGAAGACGACACCGGGGAGCTGTTTTTT,CASSQEDDTGELFF
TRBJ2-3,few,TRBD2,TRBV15,TGTGCCACCAGTCCGGGACTAGCGGGAGGCACAGATACGCAGTATTTT,CATSPGLAGGTDTQYF
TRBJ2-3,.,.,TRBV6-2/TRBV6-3,TGTGCCAGCAGCCGACTACCGGGGGGCCCCGCAGATACGCAGTATTTT,CASSRLPGGPADTQYF
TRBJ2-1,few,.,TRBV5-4,TGTGCCAGCAGCCCCCGGGAGCAGATCTACAATGAGCAGTTCTTC,CASSPREQIYNEQFF
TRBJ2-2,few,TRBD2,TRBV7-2,TGTGCCAGCAGCCCCACCCTCGAGACTAGCGGGGGACTGTTTTTT,CASSPTLETSGGLFF
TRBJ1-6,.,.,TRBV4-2,TGTGCCAGCAGCCAAGATTTCACAGAGAGCTCCTATAATTCACCCCTCCACTTT,CASSQDFTESSYNSPLHF
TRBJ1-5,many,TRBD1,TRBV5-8,TGTGCCAGCAGCTTGGCGACAGGGGGCTGGAGCAATCAGCCCCAGCATTTT,CASSLATGGWSNQPQHF
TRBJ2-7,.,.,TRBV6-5,TGTGCCAGCAGTCGGGACCTAAGCTCCTACGAGCAGTACTTC,CASSRDLSSYEQYF
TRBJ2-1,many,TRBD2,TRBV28,TGTGCCAGCACTCTTCGGGCGGGGGGGATCCGTGAGCAGTTCTTC,CASTLRAGGIREQFF
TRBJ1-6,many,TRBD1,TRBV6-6,TGTGCCAGCAGTTACGGGACAGGGGACTCACCCCTCCACTTT,CASSYGTGDSPLHF
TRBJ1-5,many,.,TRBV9,TGTGCCAGCAGCCCGGGGACCAGCGATCAGCCCCAGCATTTT,CASSPGTSDQPQHF
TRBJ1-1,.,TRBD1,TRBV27,TGTGCCAGCAGCCATACAGGGGGCGAAGGGTCTGAAGCTTTCTTT,CASSHTGGEGSEAFF
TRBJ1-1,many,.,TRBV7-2,TGTGCCAGCAGCTTAGTTCAGGGCAACACTGAAGCTTTCTTT,CASSLVQGNTEAFF
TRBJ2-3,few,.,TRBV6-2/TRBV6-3,TGTGCCAGCAGCCCCAAGCCTCTAGGAGCAAACACAGATACGCAGTATTTT,CASSPKPLGANTDTQYF